These 25 T cell receptor beta chains were sequenced from one sample in a study of technical replicates of blood from a few donors. The protocol was immunoSEQ multiplex PCR, while the TCRdb copy is restricted to in-frame clones and leaves out a portion. The sample gives 65,000 to 85,000 clones, roughly 91% of which show up once; approximately 0.4% is in the top ten. Source material: T cells isolated from PBMCs. The receptors derive from a human donor in good health.

This clone was counted between two and nine times. The chain recombines TRBV5-1 with TRBJ2-3; D perhaps matches TRBD2 (5 bases). This CDR3 spans 16 amino acids. The germline gives CDR1 SGHRS, CDR2 YFSETQ. Deletions cut 0 bases from V and 1 base from J, with 12 bases between. The CDR3 region has the DNA TGCGCCAGCAGCTTGGGAGCGGCAGGTGGCACAGATACGCAGTATTTT. It is translated as CASSLGAAGGTDTQYF.

The V and J genes are TRBV7-2 and TRBJ1-5, with 8 bases lining up with TRBD1. With V trimmed by 2 bases and J by 7 bases, 13 bases remained unmatched. The CDR3 length is 17 residues. The germline CDR1 and CDR2 sequences are SGHTA and FQGNSA. CDR3 sequence: CASSLRGYMGQDQPQHF. DNA of the CDR3: TGTGCCAGCAGCTTAAGGGGTTATATGGGACAGGACCAGCCCCAGCATTTT.

The J gene is TRBJ2-7, the V gene TRBV19, with TRBD1 identical over 11 bases. Germline V gene data show CDR1 as LNHDA and CDR2 as SQIVND (reference sequence). The CDR3 contains 18 residues. V was pared by 1 base and J by 5 bases, with 13 bases of the junction left unmatched. Written as DNA, the CDR3 is TGTGCCAGTAGTATAGGATCGGTGGGGACAGGGGGATACAACGAGCAGTACTTC. Translating it yields CASSIGSVGTGGYNEQYF.

The chain combines TRBV4-3 with TRBJ1-1, with D possibly TRBD1 on 6 matching bases. This CDR3 contains 16 residues. V lost 1 base and J 1 base, leaving 13 bases between the germline ends. Germline V lookup: CDR1 LGHNA, CDR2 YSLEER. The CDR3 reads CASSQVYRAPNTEAFF. CDR3 in DNA: TGCGCCAGCAGCCAAGTATACAGGGCTCCGAACACTGAAGCTTTCTTT.

The rearrangement joins TRBV4-3 to TRBJ1-2; D possibly corresponds to TRBD1 (5 bases). V was clipped by 4 bases and J by 3 bases, with 15 bases between them. Germline loops: CDR1 LGHNA, CDR2 YSLEER. CDR3 length: 15 residues. The CDR3 loop is CASSLGDGRDYGYTF. The CDR3 bases are TGCGCCAGCAGCCTAGGAGATGGCAGGGACTATGGCTACACCTTC.

The chain couples TRBV11-3 to TRBJ1-1; a weak D match, TRBD1 (6 bases). CDR3 length: 14 residues. V lost 5 bases, J lost 6 bases, and 16 bases lay in between. The V gene's germline CDR1 is SGHNT and CDR2 YENEEA. The CDR3 sequence is CASSQLPGVAEAFF. CDR3 nucleotides: TGTGCCAGCAGCCAATTGCCAGGGGTGGCTGAAGCTTTCTTT.

V usage is TRBV7-2 and J usage is TRBJ1-5, with D possibly TRBD1 on 6 matching bases. Trimming took 5 bases from V and 3 from J, leaving 11 bases between them. There are 14 residues in the CDR3. Germline V gives CDR1 SGHTA, CDR2 FQGNSA. The CDR3 DNA follows: TGTGCCAGCAGCCCAGGGGCTACCAATCAGCCCCAGCATTTT. This sequence encodes CASSPGATNQPQHF. Together with reference TRBV7-2 and TRBJ1-5, the CDR3 gives the full variable domain: GAGVSQSPSNKVTEKGKDVELRCDPISGHTALYWYRQSLGQGLEFLIYFQGNSAPDKSGLPSDRFSAERTGGSVSTLTIQRTQQEDSAVYLCASSPGATNQPQHFGDGTRLSIL.

The V and J genes are TRBV6-6 and TRBJ2-7; 8 nucleotides agree with TRBD2. Trimming cost V 2 bases and J 7 bases; bases outside gene matches: 13. CDR1 and CDR2 (germline): MNHNY, SVGAGI (reference sequence). This CDR3 is built from 16 residues. The CDR3 loop is CASSYTGGGPFQEQYF. The CDR3 coding sequence is TGTGCCAGCAGTTACACCGGGGGGGGGCCATTTCAAGAGCAGTACTTC.

V usage is TRBV7-6 and J usage is TRBJ2-7; D gene unclear. V lost 1 base and J 1 base, leaving 8 bases between the germline ends. This CDR3 spans 14 amino acids. The V gene's germline CDR1 is SGHVS and CDR2 FNYEAQ. The CDR3 protein is CASSLGSFSYEQYF. The CDR3 DNA reads as TGTGCCAGCAGCTTAGGGAGTTTTTCCTACGAGCAGTACTTC. Supplemented by reference TRBV7-6 and TRBJ2-7, the full variable domain reads GAGVSQSPRYKVTKRGQDVALRCDPISGHVSLYWYRQALGQGPEFLTYFNYEAQQDKSGLPNDRFSAERPEGSISTLTIQRTEQRDSAMYRCASSLGSFSYEQYFGPGTRLTVT.

This chain joins TRBV4-2 and TRBJ2-1; D is undetermined. This CDR3 comprises 15 residues. From germline, CDR1 is LGHNA and CDR2 YNFKEQ. Trimming took 6 bases from V and 0 from J, leaving 12 bases between them. The CDR3 DNA sequence: TGTGCCAGCAGTCCCACTATGTCCTCCTACAATGAGCAGTTCTTC. This translates into CASSPTMSSYNEQFF.

J is TRBJ1-2 and V is TRBV19, with TRBD1 matching over 8 bases. The length of the CDR3 is 15 residues. V lost 3 bases and J lost 5; bases outside the gene matches: 8. In germline, CDR1 is LNHDA, CDR2 SQIVND (reference sequence). CDR3: CASSMDRAYLYGYTF. The CDR3 DNA reads TGTGCCAGTAGTATGGACAGGGCGTATCTGTATGGCTACACCTTC.

The chain is built from TRBV4-2 and TRBJ2-7, with a tentative D call TRBD2 (6 bases). The CDR3 is made up of 14 amino acids. Deletions cut 3 bases from V and 0 bases from J, with 9 bases between. CDR1 is LGHNA, CDR2 YNFKEQ, per germline. As DNA, the CDR3 is TGTGCCAGCAGCCAGTCTAGCGTCTCCTACGAGCAGTACTTC. Translated, it gives CASSQSSVSYEQYF.

This sequence joins TRBV6-5 and TRBJ2-7, with 7 bases fitting TRBD1. V shed 6 bases, J shed 3 bases, and the junction held 5 bases outside the gene matches. Germline CDR1 is MNHEY and CDR2 is SVGAGI. CDR3 length: 13 residues. As DNA, the CDR3 is TGTGCCAGCAGCCCTAGGACAGGCTACGAGCAGTACTTC. This sequence encodes CASSPRTGYEQYF.

V usage is TRBV25-1 and J usage is TRBJ1-4; D unclear. Germline values: CDR1 MGHDK, CDR2 SYGVNS. The CDR3 contains 15 residues. Deletions cut 5 bases from V and 8 bases from J, with 18 bases between. The CDR3 is CASSSPEALGEKLFF. The CDR3 DNA is TGTGCCAGCAGTTCACCGGAGGCCTTAGGAGAAAAACTGTTTTTT.

The CDR3 sequence is CAWRNPGLRAFF. The CDR3 DNA sequence: TGTGCCTGGCGTAACCCGGGACTTCGGGCTTTCTTT. The chain recombines TRBV30 with TRBJ1-1; a weak D match, TRBD1 (5 bases). CDR1 is GTSNPN and CDR2 is SVGIG in the germline V gene (reference sequence). CDR3 length: 12 residues. V was cut by 5 bases and J by 11 bases, with 18 bases left in between.

V is TRBV19 and J is TRBJ2-5, with D perhaps TRBD2 (5 bases). Deletions cut 3 bases from V and 1 base from J, with 9 bases between. CDR1 is LNHDA, CDR2 SQIVND, per germline (reference sequence). The CDR3 extends over 14 amino acids. Here the CDR3 DNA reads TGTGCCAGTAGTATGGACGGGATCCAAGAGACCCAGTACTTC. As protein: CASSMDGIQETQYF.

The gene calls are TRBV9 and TRBJ1-3, with TRBD1 as a possible D gene (5 bases). CDR1 and CDR2 (germline): SGDLS, YYNGEE. The V end lost 0 bases, the J end lost 0 bases, and 7 bases lay between the germline ends. This CDR3 is built from 15 residues. The CDR3 nucleotides read TGTGCCAGCAGCGTAGAGGGGTCCTCTGGAAACACCATATATTTT. Its translation is CASSVEGSSGNTIYF.

The chain combines TRBV28 with TRBJ1-2, with a possible D match to TRBD1 (6 bases). The V gene's germline CDR1 is MDHEN and CDR2 SYDVKM. Trimming shortened V by 5 bases and J by 4 bases, and 17 bases separated the two germline ends. The CDR3 covers 15 residues. The CDR3 region is CASSLNQGQSYGYTF. The CDR3 DNA reads TGTGCCAGCAGTCTAAATCAAGGACAGAGCTATGGCTACACCTTC.

The V call is TRBV10-3, the J call TRBJ1-2; maybe TRBD1 (5 bases). The germline gives CDR1 ENHRY, CDR2 SYGVKD. The ends were cut back, 4 bases at V and 1 base at J, with 7 bases in the middle. This CDR3 is 13 amino acids long. The CDR3 reads CAISGQSNYGYTF. The DNA of the CDR3 is TGTGCCATCAGTGGACAGAGTAACTATGGCTACACCTTC.

The CDR3 is CASSPVWRGPADTQYF. Here the CDR3 DNA reads TGTGCCAGCAGCCCCGTCTGGCGGGGTCCCGCAGATACGCAGTATTTT. The gene calls are TRBV5-8 and TRBJ2-3, with D possibly matching TRBD2 (6 bases). Germline V gives CDR1 SGHTS, CDR2 YDEGEE. The V and J ends lost 4 bases and 4 bases respectively, with 19 bases between them. The CDR3 totals 16 residues.

This sequence joins TRBV5-8 and TRBJ2-1; TRBD2 might be the D (6 bases). V was cut by 7 bases and J by 9 bases, with 17 bases left in between. Per the germline V gene, CDR1 is SGHTS and CDR2 is YDEGEE. The length of the CDR3 is 13 residues. The CDR3 region has the DNA TGTGCCAGCGCCTCTGGATTGGGGGGTGAGCAGTTCTTC. Translating it yields CASASGLGGEQFF.

The gene calls are TRBV11-3 and TRBJ2-2, with 10 bases matching TRBD2. The CDR3 covers 17 residues. Germline CDR1 reads SGHNT; CDR2 reads YENEEA. After removal of 1 base from V and 6 bases from J, the junction contained 8 bases not matched to a gene. The DNA for the CDR3 is TGTGCCAGCAGCTTAGCGGCTAGCGGGAGTGAGGCCGGGGAGCTGTTTTTT. Its translation: CASSLAASGSEAGELFF.

V gene TRBV5-4 combines with J gene TRBJ1-2; TRBD1 aligns across 10 bases. Germline V gives CDR1 SGHNT, CDR2 YYREEE (reference sequence). The V gene end was trimmed by 3 bases and the J gene end by 4 bases; junction bases not matched to a gene: 3. The CDR3 contains 14 residues. The CDR3 DNA reads TGTGCCAGCAGCTCCGGACAGGGGGGCTATGGCTACACCTTC. The encoded protein is CASSSGQGGYGYTF.

The chain recombines TRBV19 with TRBJ1-5; D perhaps matches TRBD1 (6 bases). The CDR3 runs to 16 residues. V lost 1 base, J lost 3 bases, and 13 bases lay in between. Looked up from germline, CDR1 is LNHDA and CDR2 is SQIVND (reference sequence). The CDR3 loop reads CASSIVTQGINQPQHF. CDR3 nucleotides: TGTGCCAGTAGTATAGTTACTCAGGGGATCAATCAGCCCCAGCATTTT.

The rearrangement joins TRBV9 to TRBJ2-1; TRBD2 agrees at 12 bases. In germline, CDR1 is SGDLS, CDR2 YYNGEE. V lost 3 bases, J lost 8 bases, and 12 bases stayed unmatched. This CDR3 is 17 amino acids long. The CDR3 DNA is TGTGCCAGCAGCGCCCCCCGACTAGCGGGAGATCCCCATGAGCAGTTCTTC. Its protein product is CASSAPRLAGDPHEQFF.